This T cell receptor beta chain was documented in a study of T cell responses to AZD1222 COVID-19 vaccine. About the study: Recipients boosted at about 4 weeks or about 12 weeks are pooled. Study-level findings and limits: Clonal diversity may have been underestimated in mostly white British donors. Without day 14 samples, only post-peak T cell repertoires were studied. Spike-specific TCR breadth rose after two AZD1222 doses, and depth rose as well.

In the case of this clone: The antigen is not known.

TCRdb's copy holds only in-frame clones and misses some; the assay was immunoSEQ multiplex PCR. The repertoire includes 130,000 to 150,000 clones, 89% of them detected once, and roughly 4.7% sits in the top ten. The CDR3 extends over 15 amino acids. V lost 1 base and J 9 bases, leaving 13 bases between the germline ends. Germline V CDR1 and CDR2: SGHTA, FQGNSA. This chain connects TRBV7-2 to TRBJ1-6, with D perhaps TRBD1 (6 bases). This TCR came from an adult in good health. The sample consisted of peripheral blood, taken on day 0 of AZD1222 vaccination. The chain's CDR3 is CASSLDRNRVSPLHF. DNA of the CDR3: TGTGCCAGCAGCTTAGACAGAAACAGGGTTTCACCCCTCCACTTT.